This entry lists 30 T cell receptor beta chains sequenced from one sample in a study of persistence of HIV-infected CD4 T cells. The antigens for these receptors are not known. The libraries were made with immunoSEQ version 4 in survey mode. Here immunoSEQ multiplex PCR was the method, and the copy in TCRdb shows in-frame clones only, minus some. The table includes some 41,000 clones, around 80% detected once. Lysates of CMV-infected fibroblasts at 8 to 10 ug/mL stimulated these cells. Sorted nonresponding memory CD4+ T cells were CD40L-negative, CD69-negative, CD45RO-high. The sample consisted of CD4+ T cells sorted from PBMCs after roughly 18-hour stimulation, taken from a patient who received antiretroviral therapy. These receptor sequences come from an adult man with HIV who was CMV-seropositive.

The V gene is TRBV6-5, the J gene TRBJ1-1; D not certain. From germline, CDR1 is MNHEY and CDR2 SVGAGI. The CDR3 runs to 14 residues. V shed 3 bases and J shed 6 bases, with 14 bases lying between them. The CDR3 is CASSYGTISSEAFF. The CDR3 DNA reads TGTGCCAGCAGTTATGGTACAATATCCTCTGAAGCTTTCTTT.

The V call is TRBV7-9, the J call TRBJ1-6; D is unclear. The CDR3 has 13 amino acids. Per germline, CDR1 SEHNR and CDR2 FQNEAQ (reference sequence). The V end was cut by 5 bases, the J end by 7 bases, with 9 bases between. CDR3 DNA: TGTGCCAGCAGCCCATTAGACAATTCACCCCTCCACTTT. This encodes CASSPLDNSPLHF.

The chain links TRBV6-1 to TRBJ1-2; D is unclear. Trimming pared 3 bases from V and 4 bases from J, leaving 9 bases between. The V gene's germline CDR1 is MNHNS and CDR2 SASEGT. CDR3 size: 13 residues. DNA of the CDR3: TGTGCCAGCAGTGACGGCGGAGGCTATGGCTACACCTTC. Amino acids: CASSDGGGYGYTF.

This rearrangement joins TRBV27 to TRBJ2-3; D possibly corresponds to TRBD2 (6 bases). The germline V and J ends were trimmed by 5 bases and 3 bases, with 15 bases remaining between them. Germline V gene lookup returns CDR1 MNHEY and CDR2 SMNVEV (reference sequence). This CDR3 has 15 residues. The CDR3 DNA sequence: TGTGCCAGCAGTGCCTCCGGGGCGGGGACAGATACGCAGTATTTT. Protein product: CASSASGAGTDTQYF.

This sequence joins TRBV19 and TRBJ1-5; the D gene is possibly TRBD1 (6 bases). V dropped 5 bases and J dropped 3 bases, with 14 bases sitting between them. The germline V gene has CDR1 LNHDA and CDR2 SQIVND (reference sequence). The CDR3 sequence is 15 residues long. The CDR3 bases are TGTGCCAGTAGTCCTACGGGACAATACAATCAGCCCCAGCATTTT. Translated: CASSPTGQYNQPQHF.

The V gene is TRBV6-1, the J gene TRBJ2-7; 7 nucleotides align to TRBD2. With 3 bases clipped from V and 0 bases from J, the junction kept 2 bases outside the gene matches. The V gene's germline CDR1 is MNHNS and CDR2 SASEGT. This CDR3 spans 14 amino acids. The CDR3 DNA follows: TGTGCCAGCAGTGACGGGGGGACCTCCTACGAGCAGTACTTC. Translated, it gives CASSDGGTSYEQYF.

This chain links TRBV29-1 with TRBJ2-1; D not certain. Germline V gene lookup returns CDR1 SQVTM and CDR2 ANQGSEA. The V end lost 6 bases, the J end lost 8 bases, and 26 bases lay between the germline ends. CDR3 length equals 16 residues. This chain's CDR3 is CSVPGPRTSRMYEQFF. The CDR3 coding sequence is TGCAGCGTACCCGGCCCCCGGACGAGCCGGATGTATGAGCAGTTCTTC.

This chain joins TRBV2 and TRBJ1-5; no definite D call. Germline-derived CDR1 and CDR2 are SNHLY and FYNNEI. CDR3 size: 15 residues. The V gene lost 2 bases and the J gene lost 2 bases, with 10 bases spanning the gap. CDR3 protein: CASSEREERNQPQHF. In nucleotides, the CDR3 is TGTGCCAGCAGTGAAAGGGAGGAACGCAATCAGCCCCAGCATTTT.

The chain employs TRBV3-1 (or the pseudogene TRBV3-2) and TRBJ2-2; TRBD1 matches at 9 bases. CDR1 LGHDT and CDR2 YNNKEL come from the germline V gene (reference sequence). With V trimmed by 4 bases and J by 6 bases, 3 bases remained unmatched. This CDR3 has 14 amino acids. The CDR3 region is CASSRHRGPGELFF. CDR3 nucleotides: TGTGCCAGCAGCCGACACAGGGGGCCCGGGGAGCTGTTTTTT.

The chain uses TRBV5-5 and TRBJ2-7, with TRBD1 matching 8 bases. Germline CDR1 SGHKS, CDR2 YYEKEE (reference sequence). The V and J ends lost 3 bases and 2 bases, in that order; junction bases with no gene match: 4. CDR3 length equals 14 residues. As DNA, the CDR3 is TGTGCCAGCAGCTGGACAGGGAGCACCTACGAGCAGTACTTC. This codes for CASSWTGSTYEQYF.

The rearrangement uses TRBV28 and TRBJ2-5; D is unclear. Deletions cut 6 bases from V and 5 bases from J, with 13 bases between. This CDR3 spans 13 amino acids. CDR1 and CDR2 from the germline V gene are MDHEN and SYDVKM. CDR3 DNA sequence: TGTGCCAGCAGCTCTCAGCTGAGGGAGACCCAGTACTTC. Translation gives CASSSQLRETQYF. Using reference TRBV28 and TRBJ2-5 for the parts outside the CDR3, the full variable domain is DVKVTQSSRYLVKRTGEKVFLECVQDMDHENMFWYRQDPGLGLRLIYFSYDVKMKEKGDIPEGYSVSREKKERFSLILESASTNQTSMYLCASSSQLRETQYFGPGTRLLVL.

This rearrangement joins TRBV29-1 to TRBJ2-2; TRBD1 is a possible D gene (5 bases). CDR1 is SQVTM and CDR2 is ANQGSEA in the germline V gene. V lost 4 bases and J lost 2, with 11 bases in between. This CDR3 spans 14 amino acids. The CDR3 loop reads CSVAAGPNTGELFF. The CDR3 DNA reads TGCAGCGTTGCGGCAGGGCCTAACACCGGGGAGCTGTTTTTT.

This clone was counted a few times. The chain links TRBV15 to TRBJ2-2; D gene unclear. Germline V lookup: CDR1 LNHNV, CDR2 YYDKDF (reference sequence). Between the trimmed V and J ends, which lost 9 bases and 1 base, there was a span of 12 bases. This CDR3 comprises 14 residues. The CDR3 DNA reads TGTGCCACGTCGAGGCAGCAGAACACCGGGGAGCTGTTTTTT. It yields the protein CATSRQQNTGELFF. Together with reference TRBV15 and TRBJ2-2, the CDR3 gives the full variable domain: DAMVIQNPRYQVTQFGKPVTLSCSQTLNHNVMYWYQQKSSQAPKLLFHYYDKDFNNEADTPDNFQSRRPNTSFCFLDIRSPGLGDTAMYLCATSRQQNTGELFFGEGSRLTVL.

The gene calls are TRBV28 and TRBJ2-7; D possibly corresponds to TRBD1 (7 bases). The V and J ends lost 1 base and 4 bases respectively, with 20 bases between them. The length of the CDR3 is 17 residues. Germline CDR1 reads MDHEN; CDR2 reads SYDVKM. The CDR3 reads CASSLFRQGGTPYEQYF. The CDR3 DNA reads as TGTGCCAGCAGTTTATTCCGACAGGGAGGAACCCCTTACGAGCAGTACTTC.

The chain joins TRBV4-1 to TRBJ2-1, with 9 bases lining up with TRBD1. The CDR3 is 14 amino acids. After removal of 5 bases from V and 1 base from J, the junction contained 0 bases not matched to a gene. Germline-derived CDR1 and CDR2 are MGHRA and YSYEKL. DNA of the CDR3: TGCGCCAGCAGCGGGACAGGGTCCTACAATGAGCAGTTCTTC. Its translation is CASSGTGSYNEQFF.

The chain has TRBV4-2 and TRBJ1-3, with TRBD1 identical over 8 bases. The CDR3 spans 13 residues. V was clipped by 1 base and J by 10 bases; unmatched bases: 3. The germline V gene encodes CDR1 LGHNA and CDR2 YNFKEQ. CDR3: CASSQVGTGTIYF. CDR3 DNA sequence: TGTGCCAGCAGCCAAGTGGGGACAGGAACCATATATTTT.

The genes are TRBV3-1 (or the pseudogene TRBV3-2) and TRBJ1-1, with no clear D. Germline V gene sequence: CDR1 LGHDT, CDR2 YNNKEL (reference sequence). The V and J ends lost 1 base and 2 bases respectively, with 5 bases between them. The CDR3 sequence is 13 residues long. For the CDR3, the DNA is TGTGCCAGCAGCCAAGGGCCCAACACTGAAGCTTTCTTT. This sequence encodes CASSQGPNTEAFF.

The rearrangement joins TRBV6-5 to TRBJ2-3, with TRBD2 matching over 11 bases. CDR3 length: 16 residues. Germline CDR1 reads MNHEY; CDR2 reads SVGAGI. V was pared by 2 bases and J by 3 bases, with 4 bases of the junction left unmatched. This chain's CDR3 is CASSYGIAGGTDTQYF. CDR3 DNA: TGTGCCAGCAGTTACGGGATAGCGGGGGGGACAGATACGCAGTATTTT.

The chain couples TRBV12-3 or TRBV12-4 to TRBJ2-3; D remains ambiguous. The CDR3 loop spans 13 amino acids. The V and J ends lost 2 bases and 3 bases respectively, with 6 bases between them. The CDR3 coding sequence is TGTGCCAGCAGTTTAATCAGGACAGATACGCAGTATTTT. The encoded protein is CASSLIRTDTQYF.

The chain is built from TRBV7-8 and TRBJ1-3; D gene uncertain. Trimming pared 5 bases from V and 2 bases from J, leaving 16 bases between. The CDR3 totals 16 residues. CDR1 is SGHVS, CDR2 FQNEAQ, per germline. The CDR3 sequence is CASSPSGSRAGNTIYF. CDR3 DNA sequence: TGTGCCAGCAGCCCTAGCGGAAGTAGGGCTGGAAACACCATATATTTT. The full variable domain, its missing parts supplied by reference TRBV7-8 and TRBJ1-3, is GAGVSQSPRYKVAKRGQDVALRCDPISGHVSLFWYQQALGQGPEFLTYFQNEAQLDKSGLPSDRFFAERPEGSVSTLKIQRTQQEDSAVYLCASSPSGSRAGNTIYFGEGSWLTVV.

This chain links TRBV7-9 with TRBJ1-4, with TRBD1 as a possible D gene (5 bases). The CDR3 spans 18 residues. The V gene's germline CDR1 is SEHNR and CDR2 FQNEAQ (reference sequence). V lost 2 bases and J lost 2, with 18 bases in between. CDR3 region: CASSLRGGGSATNEKLFF. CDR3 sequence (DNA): TGTGCCAGCAGCTTACGGGGCGGGGGGAGTGCGACTAATGAAAAACTGTTTTTT.

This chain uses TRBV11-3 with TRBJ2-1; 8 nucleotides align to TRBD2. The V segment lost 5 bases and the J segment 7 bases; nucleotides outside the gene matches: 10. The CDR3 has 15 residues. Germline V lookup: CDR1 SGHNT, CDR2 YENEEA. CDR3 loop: CASSLGGVPENEQFF. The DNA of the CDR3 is TGTGCCAGCAGCCTCGGGGGGGTCCCGGAAAATGAGCAGTTCTTC.

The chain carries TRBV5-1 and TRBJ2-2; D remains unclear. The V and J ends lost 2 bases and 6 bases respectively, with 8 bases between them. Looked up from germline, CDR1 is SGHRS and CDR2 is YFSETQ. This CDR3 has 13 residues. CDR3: CASSLEISGELFF. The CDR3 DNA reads TGCGCCAGCAGCTTAGAAATCTCCGGGGAGCTGTTTTTT. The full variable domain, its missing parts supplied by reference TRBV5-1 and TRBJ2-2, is KAGVTQTPRYLIKTRGQQVTLSCSPISGHRSVSWYQQTPGQGLQFLFEYFSETQRNKGNFPGRFSGRQFSNSRSEMNVSTLELGDSALYLCASSLEISGELFFGEGSRLTVL.

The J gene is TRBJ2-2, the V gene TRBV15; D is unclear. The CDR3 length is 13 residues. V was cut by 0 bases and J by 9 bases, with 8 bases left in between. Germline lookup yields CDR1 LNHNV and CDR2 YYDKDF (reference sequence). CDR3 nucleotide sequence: TGTGCCACCAGCAGAGATCAAGGGAGGGAGCTGTTTTTT. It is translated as CATSRDQGRELFF.

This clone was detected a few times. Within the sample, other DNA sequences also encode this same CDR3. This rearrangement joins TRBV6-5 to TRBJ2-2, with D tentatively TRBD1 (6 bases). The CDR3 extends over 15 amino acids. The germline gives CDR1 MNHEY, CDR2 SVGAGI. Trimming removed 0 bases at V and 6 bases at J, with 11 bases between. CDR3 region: CASSYSIRGAGELFF. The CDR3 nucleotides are TGTGCCAGCAGTTACTCGATCAGGGGTGCCGGGGAGCTGTTTTTT.

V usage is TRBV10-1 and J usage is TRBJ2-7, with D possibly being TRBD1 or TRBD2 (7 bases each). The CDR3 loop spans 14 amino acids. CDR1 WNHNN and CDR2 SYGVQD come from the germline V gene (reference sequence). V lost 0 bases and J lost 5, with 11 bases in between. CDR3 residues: CASSESGRGHEQYF. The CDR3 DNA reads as TGCGCCAGCAGTGAGTCGGGGAGGGGGCACGAGCAGTACTTC.

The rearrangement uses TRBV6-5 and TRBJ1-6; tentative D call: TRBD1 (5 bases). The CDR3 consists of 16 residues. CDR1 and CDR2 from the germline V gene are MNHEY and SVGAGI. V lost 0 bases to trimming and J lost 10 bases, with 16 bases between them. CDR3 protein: CASSYSIILRGSPLHF. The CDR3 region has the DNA TGTGCCAGCAGTTACTCGATAATATTGCGGGGCTCACCCCTCCACTTT.

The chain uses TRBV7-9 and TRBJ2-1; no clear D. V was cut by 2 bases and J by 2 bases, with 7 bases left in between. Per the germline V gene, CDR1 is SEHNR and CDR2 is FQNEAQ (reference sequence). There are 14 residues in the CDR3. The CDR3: CASSLSSAYNEQFF. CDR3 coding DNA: TGTGCCAGCAGCTTATCCTCTGCCTACAATGAGCAGTTCTTC.

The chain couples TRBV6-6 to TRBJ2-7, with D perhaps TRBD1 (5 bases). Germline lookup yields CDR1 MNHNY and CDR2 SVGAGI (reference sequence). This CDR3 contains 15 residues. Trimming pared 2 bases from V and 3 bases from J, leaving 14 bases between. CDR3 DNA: TGTGCCAGCAGTTACAAACCACAGGCCAGCTACGAGCAGTACTTC. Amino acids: CASSYKPQASYEQYF.

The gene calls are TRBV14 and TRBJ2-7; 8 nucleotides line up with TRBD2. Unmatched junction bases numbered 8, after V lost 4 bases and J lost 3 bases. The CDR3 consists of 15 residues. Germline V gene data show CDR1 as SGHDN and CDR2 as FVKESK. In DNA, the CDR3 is TGTGCCAGCAGCCCGGGACTAGGACTGGACTACGAGCAGTACTTC. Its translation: CASSPGLGLDYEQYF.